Shown below are 8 T cell receptor beta chains from a single sample sequenced in a study of shared clonotypes between healthy human individuals. CD45RO negativity and positive selection for CCR7 defined naive CD8 cells, a population that excluded terminally differentiated effector memory CD45RA+ cells. The data were produced by immunoSEQ multiplex PCR, yet TCRdb's version contains in-frame clones alone and is incomplete. The sample carries about 820,000 clones, approximately 92% recorded once. The specimen was naive CD8+ T cells sorted from blood. These receptors were obtained from a man in his thirties or forties in good health.

This rearrangement joins TRBV7-9 to TRBJ1-1; D gene unclear. There are 12 residues in the CDR3. Trimming stripped 5 bases from V and 7 bases from J, with 11 bases between. Germline V gene data show CDR1 as SEHNR and CDR2 as FQNEAQ (reference sequence). In DNA form, the CDR3 reads TGTGCCAGCAGCCAAGGACCGGTTGAAGCTTTCTTT. Translation gives CASSQGPVEAFF.

This rearrangement joins TRBV7-9 to TRBJ2-1, with TRBD2 identical over 9 bases. J was trimmed by 2 bases and V by 5 bases; bases with no gene match: 7. Germline CDR1 and CDR2: SEHNR and FQNEAQ (reference sequence). The CDR3 extends over 16 amino acids. The CDR3 here is CASSPWTSATYNEQFF. Here the CDR3 DNA reads TGTGCCAGCAGCCCTTGGACTAGCGCGACCTACAATGAGCAGTTCTTC. Based on the CDR3 plus reference TRBV7-9 and TRBJ2-1, the full variable domain is DTGVSQNPRHKITKRGQNVTFRCDPISEHNRLYWYRQTLGQGPEFLTYFQNEAQLEKSRLLSDRFSAERPKGSFSTLEIQRTEQGDSAMYLCASSPWTSATYNEQFFGPGTRLTVL.

This chain links TRBV7-9 with TRBJ2-5; 9 bases line up with TRBD2. The CDR3 sequence is 14 residues long. Losses at the gene ends were 2 bases for V and 5 bases for J; bases not matched to a gene: 3. The germline gives CDR1 SEHNR, CDR2 FQNEAQ (reference sequence). The CDR3 DNA reads as TGTGCCAGCAGCTTACTAGCGGGAAGGGAGACCCAGTACTTC. Its translation: CASSLLAGRETQYF.

The genes are TRBV4-1 and TRBJ1-2; D uncertain. Germline CDR1 and CDR2: MGHRA and YSYEKL. The CDR3 covers 16 residues. V lost 0 bases and J lost 7, with 18 bases in between. CDR3 in DNA: TGCGCCAGCAGCCAAGATGAAGGTAGAGGCCTCTTTGGCTACACCTTC. Translated, it gives CASSQDEGRGLFGYTF.

The gene calls are TRBV7-8 and TRBJ1-2; 8 nucleotides agree with TRBD1. The V segment lost 1 base and the J segment 3 bases; nucleotides outside the gene matches: 4. Germline V gives CDR1 SGHVS, CDR2 FQNEAQ. The CDR3 loop spans 15 amino acids. CDR3 sequence reads: CASSLVQGVDYGYTF. CDR3 DNA sequence: TGTGCCAGCAGCTTAGTACAGGGGGTAGACTATGGCTACACCTTC.

The V gene is TRBV5-1, the J gene TRBJ2-7; the D is unclear. Trimming removed 0 bases at V and 3 bases at J, with 10 bases between. CDR1 and CDR2 from the germline V gene are SGHRS and YFSETQ. This CDR3 contains 14 residues. The DNA of the CDR3 is TGCGCCAGCAGCTTGGATGTTACCGACTACGAGCAGTACTTC. As protein: CASSLDVTDYEQYF.

V gene TRBV11-2 combines with J gene TRBJ2-6; D gene unclear. V was trimmed by 7 bases and J by 0 bases, leaving 4 bases between them. Germline lookup yields CDR1 SGHAT and CDR2 FQNNGV. This CDR3 contains 13 residues. The CDR3 here is CASKDSGANVLTF. The DNA of the CDR3 is TGTGCCAGCAAGGACTCTGGGGCCAACGTCCTGACTTTC. Full variable domain (outside the CDR3, taken from reference TRBV11-2 and TRBJ2-6): EAGVAQSPRYKIIEKRQSVAFWCNPISGHATLYWYQQILGQGPKLLIQFQNNGVVDDSQLPKDRFSAERLKGVDSTLKIQPAKLEDSAVYLCASKDSGANVLTFGAGSRLTVL.

J is TRBJ2-6 and V is TRBV5-1; 11 nucleotides match TRBD2. Germline CDR1 reads SGHRS; CDR2 reads YFSETQ. CDR3 length: 18 amino acids. The V gene end was trimmed by 3 bases and the J gene end by 0 bases; junction bases not matched to a gene: 5. In nucleotides, the CDR3 is TGCGCCAGCAGCTACCTAGCGGGAGGAGACTCTGGGGCCAACGTCCTGACTTTC. It encodes CASSYLAGGDSGANVLTF. Combining the CDR3 with reference TRBV5-1 and TRBJ2-6 gives the whole variable domain KAGVTQTPRYLIKTRGQQVTLSCSPISGHRSVSWYQQTPGQGLQFLFEYFSETQRNKGNFPGRFSGRQFSNSRSEMNVSTLELGDSALYLCASSYLAGGDSGANVLTFGAGSRLTVL.